This T cell receptor (beta chain) derives from a study of cytomegalovirus exposure and HLA in healthy donors. 60 Vbeta and 13 Jbeta primers were used in PCR. Repertoires were generated with immunoSEQ multiplex PCR, while TCRdb's copy carries only in-frame clones and drops some. The profile shows roughly 100,000 clones, 70% to 85% of them singletons. With regard to this clone: Its antigen is still unknown.

The CDR3 runs 13 residues. CDR1 SGHRS and CDR2 YFSETQ come from the germline V gene. Deletions cut 1 base from V and 1 base from J, with 2 bases between. Study-wide results and limits: It was likely that a cluster of highly shared sequence variants was a sequencing artifact. TCR beta V segments were, for the most part, productive about 87% or about 30% of the time in an earlier analysis. A few of the chains that were CMV-associated were confirmed in vitro to be specific for CMV antigens.

The chain is built from TRBV5-1 and TRBJ2-2; D is uncertain. The sequencing input was PBMCs. The source of this sequence is a man aged 55 to 70 in good health and CMV-seronegative. CDR3 nucleotide sequence: TGCGCCAGCAGCTTGCAGAACACCGGGGAGCTGTTTTTT. Its protein is CASSLQNTGELFF.